This T cell receptor (beta chain) was recovered during a study of cytomegalovirus exposure and HLA in healthy donors. Per the germline V gene, CDR1 is GTSNPN and CDR2 is SVGIG (reference sequence). The germline V and J ends were trimmed by 7 bases and 8 bases, with 15 bases remaining between them. The CDR3 totals 12 residues. Both 60 Vbeta primers and 13 Jbeta primers went into the PCR. Data came from immunoSEQ multiplex PCR; TCRdb stores just in-frame clones and leaves some out. The data contain roughly 140,000 clones, approximately 79% of them singletons. This clone was seen only once. The V gene is TRBV30, the J gene TRBJ2-1, with D unclear. The clonotype originates from a woman aged 40 to 50 in good health and CMV-seropositive. Sequenced material: PBMCs. CDR3 sequence reads: CASHFGTDEQFF. CDR3 DNA sequence: TGTGCCTCCCACTTTGGTACGGATGAGCAGTTCTTC.